This T cell receptor beta chain was identified in a study of blood T cell repertoires in COVID-19. As for the study in general: The United States, Italy and Spain were the sources of the acute and convalescent COVID-19 samples. PBMCs, B-cell-depleted T cells, or T cells provided the cDNA or gDNA that made up the material.

Original processing methods: Estimates of nucleated cell counts were drawn from the amplification of reference gene primers. TCRdb's copy holds only in-frame clones and misses some; the assay was immunoSEQ multiplex PCR. For V, J and clone size, that table is used; D and trimming come from the DNA. The repertoire holds tens of thousands of clones, with 80% to 85% as singletons. The length of the CDR3 is 15 residues. V gave up 4 bases and J gave up 7 bases; unmatched junction bases: 11. CDR1 is LGHDT, CDR2 YNNKEL, per germline (reference sequence). The chain is built from TRBV3-1 (or the pseudogene TRBV3-2) and TRBJ2-7; 9 positions agree with TRBD2. Sample: peripheral blood. The TCR was taken from a human donor in a cohort sampled during active COVID-19. The CDR3: CASSPLASGVGEQYF. CDR3 DNA: TGTGCCAGCAGCCCGTTGGCTAGCGGGGTGGGGGAGCAGTACTTC.